Listed here are 20 T cell receptor beta chains from one sample, sequenced in a study of blood T cell repertoires in COVID-19 (dated by TCRdb to about 2020). The library was generated by the immunoSEQ multiplex PCR assay. TCRdb holds this immuneACCESS table with in-frame rearrangements only. Some clones are missing; in checked studies, unresolved V genes explain under half, and the rest has no known cause. This sample is represented by some 290,000 clones; roughly 90% of them were singletons. The ten largest clones represent approximately 10% of the sample. The source material was peripheral blood. All receptors come from a young woman with COVID-19, enrolled during active disease.

The rearrangement joins TRBV4-1 to TRBJ1-5, with D possibly matching TRBD1 (6 bases). The CDR3 runs to 14 residues. Trimming took off 3 bases at V and 3 bases at J, with 9 bases between the two ends. Germline assignment: CDR1 MGHRA and CDR2 YSYEKL. CDR3 nucleotides: TGCGCCAGCAGCCACGACAGGAACAATCAGCCCCAGCATTTT. Translating gives CASSHDRNNQPQHF.

The chain is built from TRBV10-3 and TRBJ2-4, with 8 bases aligning to TRBD1. V lost 9 bases, J lost 6 bases, and 1 base stayed unmatched. The CDR3 is made up of 11 amino acids. Germline CDR1 is ENHRY and CDR2 is SYGVKD. The CDR3 DNA sequence: TGTGCCATTGGGACAGGAAACATTCAGTACTTC. It encodes CAIGTGNIQYF.

The genes are TRBV3-1 (or the pseudogene TRBV3-2) and TRBJ1-1; maybe TRBD1 (5 bases). The V and J ends lost 1 base and 7 bases respectively, with 10 bases between them. The CDR3 is made up of 13 amino acids. Germline V gene data show CDR1 as LGHDT and CDR2 as YNNKEL (reference sequence). CDR3 nucleotide sequence: TGTGCCAGCAGCCAAGCAGGGCCCCTTGAAGCTTTCTTT. This encodes CASSQAGPLEAFF.

This clone was seen a single time. Different DNA sequences within this sample yield the same CDR3. This rearrangement joins TRBV28 to TRBJ1-5, with a weak D call TRBD1 (5 bases). CDR3 length equals 12 residues. V lost 7 bases, J lost 2 bases, and 6 bases lay in between. Germline values: CDR1 MDHEN, CDR2 SYDVKM. CDR3 coding DNA: TGTGCCAGCACGGGGGGCAATCAGCCCCAGCATTTT. Encoded protein: CASTGGNQPQHF.

V gene TRBV7-2 combines with J gene TRBJ2-5; 13 bases agree with TRBD2. The V gene end was trimmed by 1 base and the J gene end by 4 bases; junction bases not matched to a gene: 6. Per the germline V gene, CDR1 is SGHTA and CDR2 is FQGNSA. The CDR3 runs 17 residues. The CDR3 DNA follows: TGTGCCAGCAGCTTAGATACTAGCGGGGGGGCCGTAGAGACCCAGTACTTC. Translating it yields CASSLDTSGGAVETQYF. The full variable domain, its missing parts supplied by reference TRBV7-2 and TRBJ2-5, is GAGVSQSPSNKVTEKGKDVELRCDPISGHTALYWYRQSLGQGLEFLIYFQGNSAPDKSGLPSDRFSAERTGGSVSTLTIQRTQQEDSAVYLCASSLDTSGGAVETQYFGPGTRLLVL.

The J gene is TRBJ2-3, the V gene TRBV19; D possibly corresponds to TRBD1 (6 bases). Germline V CDR1 and CDR2: LNHDA, SQIVND (reference sequence). V shed 5 bases and J shed 0 bases, with 12 bases lying between them. The CDR3 loop spans 15 amino acids. The CDR3 DNA reads as TGTGCCAGTAGTGAGAACAGGGTTAGCACAGATACGCAGTATTTT. This encodes CASSENRVSTDTQYF. Combining the CDR3 with reference TRBV19 and TRBJ2-3 gives the whole variable domain DGGITQSPKYLFRKEGQNVTLSCEQNLNHDAMYWYRQDPGQGLRLIYYSQIVNDFQKGDIAEGYSVSREKKESFPLTVTSAQKNPTAFYLCASSENRVSTDTQYFGPGTRLTVL.

The chain is built from TRBV7-9 and TRBJ1-4; D unresolved. V lost 5 bases and J lost 4, with 20 bases in between. The CDR3 has 17 amino acids. Germline CDR1 SEHNR, CDR2 FQNEAQ (reference sequence). CDR3 coding DNA: TGTGCCAGCAGCCATGGAGGTTCGGCGAACCTTAATGAAAAACTGTTTTTT. Its translation is CASSHGGSANLNEKLFF.

J is TRBJ2-1 and V is TRBV7-9; 7 positions agree with TRBD2. This CDR3 region has 12 residues. V trimming: 6 bases; J trimming: 7 bases; junction bases outside the gene matches: 3. CDR1 and CDR2 from the germline V gene are SEHNR and FQNEAQ (reference sequence). Here the CDR3 DNA reads TGTGCCAGCAGAGGACTAGGAAATGAGCAGTTCTTC. Protein product: CASRGLGNEQFF.

The chain couples TRBV20-1 to TRBJ2-1; 7 bases agree with TRBD2. Germline values: CDR1 DFQATT, CDR2 SNEGSKA (reference sequence). V lost 6 bases, J lost 15 bases, and 11 bases stayed unmatched. The CDR3 extends over 11 amino acids. CDR3 region: CSAVRGGGRFF. The CDR3 region has the DNA TGCAGTGCGGTCCGGGGCGGGGGTCGGTTCTTC.

This chain uses TRBV5-1 with TRBJ2-7, with a tentative D call TRBD2 (5 bases). The V gene lost 6 bases and the J gene lost 7 bases, with 23 bases spanning the gap. This CDR3 has 15 residues. Germline V gene sequence: CDR1 SGHRS, CDR2 YFSETQ. The CDR3 spells CASKQAGNIDREQYF. For the CDR3, the DNA is TGCGCCAGCAAACAAGCCGGGAACATAGATAGGGAGCAGTACTTC.

The chain couples TRBV3-1 (or the pseudogene TRBV3-2) to TRBJ2-7; TRBD1 matches 10 bases. The CDR3 runs to 18 residues. Germline V gene data show CDR1 as LGHDT and CDR2 as YNNKEL (reference sequence). With V trimmed by 0 bases and J by 3 bases, 11 bases remained unmatched. The CDR3 sequence: CASSQDRITRDRGYEQYF. In nucleotides, the CDR3 is TGTGCCAGCAGCCAAGATCGAATAACAAGGGACAGGGGCTACGAGCAGTACTTC.

This rearrangement joins TRBV6-2 or TRBV6-3 to TRBJ2-7, with D possibly TRBD2 on 6 matching bases. Trimming took off 6 bases at V and 6 bases at J, with 18 bases between the two ends. Germline assignment: CDR1 MNHEY and CDR2 SVGEGT. The CDR3 has 14 residues. Here the CDR3 reads CASSPTRTQLEQYF. CDR3 in DNA: TGTGCCAGCAGCCCGACTAGAACTCAGCTCGAGCAGTACTTC.

The V call is TRBV2, the J call TRBJ1-2, with 7 nucleotides matching TRBD1. Germline V gene sequence: CDR1 SNHLY, CDR2 FYNNEI. Unmatched junction bases numbered 17, after V lost 5 bases and J lost 2 bases. This CDR3 contains 18 residues. The CDR3 DNA is TGTGCCAGCAGTCCCCGGACAGGTGGTTCTGTTGGAAACTATGGCTACACCTTC. It translates to CASSPRTGGSVGNYGYTF.

This chain uses TRBV5-5 with TRBJ2-1; 7 positions agree with TRBD1. The V segment lost 5 bases and the J segment 5 bases; nucleotides outside the gene matches: 7. The CDR3 is 14 residues long. Germline lookup yields CDR1 SGHKS and CDR2 YYEKEE (reference sequence). CDR3 protein: CASRGRTGHNEQFF. The CDR3 DNA reads as TGTGCCAGCAGGGGAAGGACAGGACACAATGAGCAGTTCTTC.

The gene calls are TRBV9 and TRBJ2-5, with TRBD2 matching 9 bases. V lost 3 bases to trimming and J lost 5 bases; unmatched junction nucleotides: 14. CDR3 size: 17 residues. Germline lookup yields CDR1 SGDLS and CDR2 YYNGEE. CDR3 loop: CASSGSVAGGPGETQYF. The CDR3, as DNA: TGTGCCAGCAGCGGATCCGTGGCGGGGGGGCCCGGGGAGACCCAGTACTTC. Full variable domain (rest looked up from reference TRBV9 and TRBJ2-5): DSGVTQTPKHLITATGQRVTLRCSPRSGDLSVYWYQQSLDQGLQFLIQYYNGEERAKGNILERFSAQQFPDLHSELNLSSLELGDSALYFCASSGSVAGGPGETQYFGPGTRLLVL.

The chain employs TRBV3-1 (or the pseudogene TRBV3-2) and TRBJ2-3; TRBD2 aligns across 12 bases. CDR3 size: 17 residues. V lost 4 bases, J lost 5 bases, and 10 bases stayed unmatched. The germline CDR1 and CDR2 sequences are LGHDT and YNNKEL (reference sequence). The CDR3 DNA sequence: TGTGCCAGCAGCCCTCGGCTAGCGGGGGGGCCTGGAGATACGCAGTATTTT. This sequence encodes CASSPRLAGGPGDTQYF.

This chain joins TRBV15 and TRBJ1-5; possibly TRBD1 for D (6 bases). V was pared by 3 bases and J by 2 bases, with 23 bases between. This CDR3 has 19 residues. From germline, CDR1 is LNHNV and CDR2 YYDKDF (reference sequence). CDR3 bases: TGTGCCACCAGCAGTGGGGCCCGCCGGGGGGCAGGGGGCAATCAGCCCCAGCATTTT. This gives the protein CATSSGARRGAGGNQPQHF.

CDR3 sequence (DNA): TGTGCCTCGACGATATCGGCAGGGGGTAAAAAACTGTTTTTT. Translation: CASTISAGGKKLFF. The V gene is TRBV10-3, the J gene TRBJ1-4; TRBD1 matches at 7 bases. The trim removed 11 bases at V and 9 bases at J, leaving 15 bases unmatched. The V gene's germline CDR1 is ENHRY and CDR2 SYGVKD. This CDR3 is built from 14 residues.

DNA for the CDR3: TGTGCCAGCAGCCAAGAAGGAACAGGGGAACGTGAAAAACTGTTTTTT. Encoded protein: CASSQEGTGEREKLFF. V and J are TRBV3-1 (or the pseudogene TRBV3-2) and TRBJ1-4; TRBD1 matches 7 bases. V was clipped by 0 bases and J by 7 bases; unmatched bases: 8. CDR3 size: 16 residues. Per the germline V gene, CDR1 is LGHDT and CDR2 is YNNKEL (reference sequence).

In this sample, this clone turned up once. The chain carries TRBV29-1 and TRBJ1-2; no clear D gene. This CDR3 has 13 amino acids. Germline assignment: CDR1 SQVTM and CDR2 ANQGSEA. V was cut by 4 bases and J by 7 bases, with 16 bases left in between. The chain's CDR3 is CSVVGLTWGGYTF. CDR3 nucleotide sequence: TGCAGCGTTGTAGGACTCACCTGGGGTGGCTACACCTTC.